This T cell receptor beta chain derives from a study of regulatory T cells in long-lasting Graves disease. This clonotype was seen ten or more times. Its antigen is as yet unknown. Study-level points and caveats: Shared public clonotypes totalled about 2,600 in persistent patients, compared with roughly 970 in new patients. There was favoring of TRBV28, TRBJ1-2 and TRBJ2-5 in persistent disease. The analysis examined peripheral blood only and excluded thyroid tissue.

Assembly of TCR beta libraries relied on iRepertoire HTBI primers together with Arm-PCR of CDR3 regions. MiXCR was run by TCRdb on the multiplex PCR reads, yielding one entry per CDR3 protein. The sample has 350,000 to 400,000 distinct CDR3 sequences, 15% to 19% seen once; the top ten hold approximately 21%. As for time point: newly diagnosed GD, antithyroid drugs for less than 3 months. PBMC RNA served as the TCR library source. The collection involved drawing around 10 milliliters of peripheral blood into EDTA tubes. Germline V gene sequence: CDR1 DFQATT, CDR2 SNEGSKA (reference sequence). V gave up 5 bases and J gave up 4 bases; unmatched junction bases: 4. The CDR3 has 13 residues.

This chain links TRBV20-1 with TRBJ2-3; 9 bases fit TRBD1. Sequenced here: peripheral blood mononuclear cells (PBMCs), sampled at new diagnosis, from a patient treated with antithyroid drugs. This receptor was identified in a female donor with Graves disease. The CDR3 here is CSARQGGSDTQYF. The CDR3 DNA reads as TGCAGTGCTCGACAGGGGGGATCAGATACGCAGTATTTT.